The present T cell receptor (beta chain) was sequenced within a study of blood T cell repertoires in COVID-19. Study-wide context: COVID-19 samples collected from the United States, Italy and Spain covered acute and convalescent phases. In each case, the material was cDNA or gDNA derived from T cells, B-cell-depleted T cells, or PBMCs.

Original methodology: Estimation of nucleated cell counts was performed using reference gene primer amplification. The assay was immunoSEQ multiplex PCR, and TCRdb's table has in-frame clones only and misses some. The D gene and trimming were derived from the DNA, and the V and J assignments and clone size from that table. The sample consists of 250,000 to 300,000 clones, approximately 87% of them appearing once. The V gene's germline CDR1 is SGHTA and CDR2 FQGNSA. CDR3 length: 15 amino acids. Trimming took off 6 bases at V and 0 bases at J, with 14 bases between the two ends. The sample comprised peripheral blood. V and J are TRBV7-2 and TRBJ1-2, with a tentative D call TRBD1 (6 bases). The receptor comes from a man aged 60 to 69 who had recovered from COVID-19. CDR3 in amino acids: CASRPRTASNYGYTF. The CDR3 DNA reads TGTGCCAGCAGACCTAGGACAGCATCTAACTATGGCTACACCTTC.